The next 18 T cell receptor beta chains were all read from a single sample in a study of cytomegalovirus exposure and HLA in healthy donors. TCRdb's table, derived via immunoSEQ multiplex PCR, lists solely in-frame clones and lacks some. The table records some 150,000 clones, approximately 86% of them present only once. Sequencing was done on a sample of PBMCs. The receptors originated from a man between 18 and 35 years old in good health and CMV-seropositive.

This chain connects TRBV27 to TRBJ2-5; 7 bases agree with TRBD2. The CDR3 is made up of 14 amino acids. Germline V gene data show CDR1 as MNHEY and CDR2 as SMNVEV (reference sequence). V lost 5 bases, J lost 0 bases, and 3 bases stayed unmatched. Here the CDR3 reads CASSPSGNQETQYF. As DNA, the CDR3 is TGTGCCAGCAGTCCAAGCGGGAACCAAGAGACCCAGTACTTC.

V gene TRBV9 combines with J gene TRBJ2-5, with TRBD2 as a possible D gene (6 bases). The CDR3 totals 16 residues. Germline CDR1 and CDR2: SGDLS and YYNGEE. Between the trimmed V and J ends, which lost 2 bases and 7 bases, there was a span of 21 bases. CDR3 region: CASSVSAGLARGTQYF. The CDR3 bases are TGTGCCAGCAGCGTGTCAGCGGGCCTAGCGCGGGGGACCCAGTACTTC.

The chain is built from TRBV9 and TRBJ2-5; perhaps TRBD1 as D (6 bases). The CDR3 extends over 14 amino acids. CDR1 and CDR2 (germline): SGDLS, YYNGEE. V lost 3 bases, J lost 1 base, and 10 bases lay in between. CDR3: CASSAEDSQETQYF. The CDR3 DNA follows: TGTGCCAGCAGCGCCGAGGACAGCCAAGAGACCCAGTACTTC.

The chain recombines TRBV4-2 with TRBJ2-7; D uncertain. This CDR3 comprises 13 residues. Germline V gives CDR1 LGHNA, CDR2 YNFKEQ. The V gene lost 0 bases and the J gene lost 2 bases, with 5 bases spanning the gap. CDR3 nucleotides: TGTGCCAGCAGCCAAGATCGTCCCTACGAGCAGTACTTC. The encoded protein is CASSQDRPYEQYF.

This clone was counted once. This chain links TRBV9 with TRBJ2-3, with D unclear. This CDR3 has 15 amino acids. V lost 3 bases, J lost 2 bases, and 13 bases lay in between. CDR1 and CDR2 (germline): SGDLS, YYNGEE. CDR3 sequence reads: CASSAEEGFTDTQYF. The CDR3 DNA reads as TGTGCCAGCAGCGCCGAGGAAGGATTCACAGATACGCAGTATTTT.

This clone came up once. This rearrangement joins TRBV5-6 to TRBJ1-1; no clear D gene. CDR1 is SGHDT, CDR2 YYEEEE, per germline. This CDR3 comprises 12 residues. Trimming stripped 0 bases from V and 6 bases from J, with 6 bases between. CDR3 sequence (DNA): TGTGCCAGCAGCTTGGGACTGTCTGAAGCTTTCTTT. It translates to CASSLGLSEAFF.

The chain links TRBV5-6 to TRBJ2-1; D is perhaps TRBD1 (8 bases). The CDR3 totals 13 residues. CDR1 and CDR2 from the germline V gene are SGHDT and YYEEEE. Trimming took 2 bases from V and 10 from J, leaving 13 bases between them. The chain's CDR3 is CASSFTGGGEQFF. The CDR3 nucleotides read TGTGCCAGCAGCTTTACAGGGGGAGGGGAGCAGTTCTTC.

The V and J genes are TRBV7-9 and TRBJ2-6, with 9 bases matching TRBD1. Per the germline V gene, CDR1 is SEHNR and CDR2 is FQNEAQ (reference sequence). The CDR3 consists of 17 residues. After removal of 7 bases from V and 0 bases from J, the junction contained 7 bases not matched to a gene. The CDR3 loop is CASIQQGANSGANVLTF. The CDR3 nucleotides are TGTGCCAGCATACAACAGGGGGCGAACTCTGGGGCCAACGTCCTGACTTTC.

The V gene is TRBV28, the J gene TRBJ2-4, with TRBD1 identical over 9 bases. V dropped 4 bases and J dropped 0; count of bases not matched to a gene: 4. Germline values: CDR1 MDHEN, CDR2 SYDVKM. The CDR3 runs to 16 residues. CDR3 protein: CASSSGQGLAKNIQYF. The CDR3 coding sequence is TGTGCCAGCAGTTCGGGACAGGGCTTAGCCAAAAACATTCAGTACTTC. Full variable domain (rest looked up from reference TRBV28 and TRBJ2-4): DVKVTQSSRYLVKRTGEKVFLECVQDMDHENMFWYRQDPGLGLRLIYFSYDVKMKEKGDIPEGYSVSREKKERFSLILESASTNQTSMYLCASSSGQGLAKNIQYFGAGTRLSVL.

As regards this clone: Sequence at one end of the junction differs from germline and may be a read error. This CDR3 reads CASSALDNEQFF. The CDR3, as DNA: TGTGCCAGCAGCGCACTAGACAACGAGCAGTTCTTC. V is TRBV7-9 and J is TRBJ2-1; a weak D match, TRBD2 (5 bases). The length of the CDR3 is 12 residues. The germline gives CDR1 SEHNR, CDR2 FQNEAQ (reference sequence). The variable domain in full, completed from reference TRBV7-9 and TRBJ2-1, reads DTGVSQNPRHKITKRGQNVTFRCDPISEHNRLYWYRQTLGQGPEFLTYFQNEAQLEKSRLLSDRFSAERPKGSFSTLEIQRTEQGDSAMYLCASSALDNEQFFGPGTRLTVL.

The chain is built from TRBV18 and TRBJ1-1, with D uncertain. V gave up 4 bases and J gave up 8 bases, with 11 bases separating them. This CDR3 contains 12 residues. Germline V gives CDR1 KGHSH, CDR2 LQKENI. The CDR3 region has the DNA TGTGCCAGCTCACGCAACTCGGAGGAAGCTTTCTTT. Protein sequence: CASSRNSEEAFF.

V is TRBV15 and J is TRBJ2-1; 10 bases line up with TRBD2. Germline V gives CDR1 LNHNV, CDR2 YYDKDF (reference sequence). After removal of 5 bases from V and 0 bases from J, the junction contained 4 bases not matched to a gene. The CDR3 is made up of 16 amino acids. As DNA, the CDR3 is TGTGCCACCAGCCGACTAGCGGGCCCCTCCTACAATGAGCAGTTCTTC. Its translation: CATSRLAGPSYNEQFF.

The sample holds one count of this clone. The chain has TRBV5-1 and TRBJ1-1; a possible D gene is TRBD1 (6 bases). The CDR3 extends over 14 amino acids. CDR1 and CDR2 (germline): SGHRS, YFSETQ. V lost 5 bases to trimming and J lost 5 bases, with 16 bases between them. The CDR3 DNA reads as TGCGCCAGCAGGCGACAGGATGGGGGAACTGAAGCTTTCTTT. Protein product: CASRRQDGGTEAFF.

The V and J genes are TRBV2 and TRBJ1-5, with TRBD1 matching over 8 bases. Germline trimming cut 4 bases from V and 2 bases from J; bases unmatched to any gene: 4. The CDR3 runs 15 residues. The germline V gene encodes CDR1 SNHLY and CDR2 FYNNEI. The CDR3 coding sequence is TGTGCCAGCAGTGGAAGGACAGGGCGCAATCAGCCCCAGCATTTT. It encodes CASSGRTGRNQPQHF.

This rearrangement joins TRBV4-3 to TRBJ2-2; D is uncertain. Germline CDR1 LGHNA, CDR2 YSLEER. The length of the CDR3 is 14 residues. Trimming shortened V by 3 bases and J by 4 bases, and 9 bases separated the two germline ends. CDR3 in amino acids: CASSQVFSTGELFF. CDR3 in DNA: TGCGCCAGCAGCCAGGTATTCAGCACCGGGGAGCTGTTTTTT.

This chain uses TRBV15 with TRBJ2-5; a possible D gene is TRBD2 (6 bases). The V gene lost 0 bases and the J gene lost 5 bases, with 7 bases spanning the gap. The CDR3 loop spans 13 amino acids. Germline CDR1 and CDR2: LNHNV and YYDKDF (reference sequence). The CDR3 DNA reads as TGTGCCACCAGCAGAGATCTAGCGGAGACCCAGTACTTC. This gives the protein CATSRDLAETQYF.

This clone was recorded once. This rearrangement joins TRBV10-3 to TRBJ2-1, with TRBD2 as a possible D gene (5 bases). V dropped 0 bases and J dropped 6 bases, with 6 bases sitting between them. This CDR3 spans 13 amino acids. Germline loops: CDR1 ENHRY, CDR2 SYGVKD. CDR3 nucleotide sequence: TGTGCCATCAGTGAGTCGGGGAGCAATGAGCAGTTCTTC. Its translation: CAISESGSNEQFF.

This chain connects TRBV5-1 to TRBJ1-1; maybe TRBD1 (5 bases). V gave up 0 bases and J gave up 11 bases, with 23 bases separating them. Germline V CDR1 and CDR2: SGHRS, YFSETQ. The CDR3 has 16 residues. The CDR3 region is CASSLAGGAAALGAFF. CDR3 sequence (DNA): TGCGCCAGCAGCTTGGCCGGCGGGGCCGCGGCATTGGGTGCTTTCTTT.